This passage covers 30 T cell receptor beta chains from one sample sequenced in a study of identical twins. TCRdb processed the 5' RACE reads anew with MiXCR; each CDR3 protein has one entry. Of roughly 500,000 distinct CDR3 sequences listed, 20% to 25% are singletons. This same sample was also taken into another study, of T cells expressing NK-cell markers.

The sample taken for sequencing was CD4+ T cells sorted from blood. The receptors were gathered from a woman in her late teens or twenties in good health.

V is TRBV20-1 and J is TRBJ2-7; 12 bases line up with TRBD2. Per germline, CDR1 DFQATT and CDR2 SNEGSKA (reference sequence). The CDR3 sequence is 14 residues long. Trimming cost V 4 bases and J 9 bases; bases outside gene matches: 10. CDR3 in amino acids: CSATFGLAGTRQYF. The CDR3 nucleotides read TGCAGTGCTACGTTTGGACTAGCGGGGACCCGGCAGTACTTC.

This clonotype has a handful of counts. The chain is built from TRBV9 and TRBJ1-2; no clear D. Germline CDR1 is SGDLS and CDR2 is YYNGEE. The CDR3 has 15 amino acids. The V and J ends lost 3 bases and 0 bases respectively, with 12 bases between them. Here the CDR3 DNA reads TGTGCCAGCAGCGCACGGGTTGCCCCTAACTATGGCTACACCTTC. Translation: CASSARVAPNYGYTF.

The chain uses TRBV20-1 and TRBJ2-1; a possible D gene is TRBD2 (6 bases). Trimming left V 6 bases short and J 8 bases short, with 14 bases between. The CDR3 is 12 amino acids. Germline CDR1 DFQATT, CDR2 SNEGSKA (reference sequence). In DNA form, the CDR3 reads TGCAGTGCCCTGGACGGGGAGGATGAGCAGTTCTTC. The encoded protein is CSALDGEDEQFF.

This clonotype was counted ten times or more. CDR3 region: CASSLGPRDTQYF. CDR3 nucleotides: TGCGCCAGCAGCTTGGGCCCCCGGGATACGCAGTATTTT. The V gene is TRBV5-1, the J gene TRBJ2-3; unclear D gene. CDR3 size: 13 residues. Per germline, CDR1 SGHRS and CDR2 YFSETQ. Trimming left V 0 bases short and J 6 bases short, with 8 bases between.

The sample holds a few counts of this clonotype. The chain's CDR3 is CAISGMNTEAFF. For the CDR3, the DNA is TGTGCCATCAGCGGAATGAACACTGAAGCTTTCTTT. V usage is TRBV10-3 and J usage is TRBJ1-1; no firm D call. The V gene's germline CDR1 is ENHRY and CDR2 SYGVKD. V lost 6 bases and J 0 bases, leaving 5 bases between the germline ends. The CDR3 length is 12 residues.

V is TRBV23-1 and J is TRBJ1-6, with D possibly being TRBD1 (6 bases). TRBV23-1 is labeled an ORF, and its function is uncertain. This CDR3 region has 15 residues. V was shortened by 7 bases and J by 7 bases, with 17 bases between the two germline ends. The CDR3 sequence: CASNDEEGGNSPLHF. In nucleotides, the CDR3 is TGCGCCAGCAATGACGAGGAGGGGGGAAATTCACCCCTCCACTTT.

This clonotype was counted a few times. The chain is built from TRBV5-1 and TRBJ2-1; 11 bases are shared with TRBD2. The CDR3 has 16 residues. From germline, CDR1 is SGHRS and CDR2 YFSETQ. V lost 7 bases to trimming and J lost 3 bases; unmatched junction nucleotides: 9. The CDR3 DNA reads as TGCGCCAGCCGCCGATTAGCGGGAGGGTACTACAATGAGCAGTTCTTC. It specifies CASRRLAGGYYNEQFF.

V usage is TRBV5-1 and J usage is TRBJ2-3; TRBD2 matches 12 bases. Per germline, CDR1 SGHRS and CDR2 YFSETQ. V was clipped by 2 bases and J by 2 bases; unmatched bases: 3. The length of the CDR3 is 16 residues. For the CDR3, the DNA is TGCGCCAGCAGCTTATGGACTAGCGGGGCCACAGATACGCAGTATTTT. It translates to CASSLWTSGATDTQYF.

The sample holds a few counts of this clonotype. The chain has TRBV12-3 or TRBV12-4 and TRBJ2-5, with TRBD1 as a possible D gene (6 bases). V dropped 2 bases and J dropped 5 bases, with 18 bases sitting between them. The CDR3 runs to 16 residues. The CDR3 sequence: CASSLRWGQLTETQYF. CDR3 in DNA: TGTGCCAGCAGTTTACGTTGGGGGCAGTTGACGGAGACCCAGTACTTC.

In this sample, this clonotype turned up a few times. The chain couples TRBV5-4 to TRBJ2-3, with D perhaps matching TRBD2 (6 bases). CDR1 is SGHNT, CDR2 YYREEE, per germline (reference sequence). There are 17 residues in the CDR3. V lost 0 bases, J lost 0 bases, and 14 bases lay in between. CDR3 loop: CASSLEGAGRSTDTQYF. The CDR3 DNA follows: TGTGCCAGCAGCTTGGAGGGTGCGGGGAGGAGCACAGATACGCAGTATTTT.

V usage is TRBV6-5 and J usage is TRBJ1-1; tentatively, D is TRBD1 (6 bases). CDR1 is MNHEY, CDR2 SVGAGI, per germline. The V end lost 2 bases, the J end lost 3 bases, and 10 bases lay between the germline ends. The CDR3 spans 14 residues. The CDR3: CASSYRGGDTEAFF. In DNA form, the CDR3 reads TGTGCCAGCAGTTACAGGGGGGGGGACACTGAAGCTTTCTTT.

The chain joins TRBV7-9 to TRBJ2-7; no reliable D call. This CDR3 has 13 amino acids. The V end was cut by 1 base, the J end by 3 bases, with 7 bases between. The germline V gene has CDR1 SEHNR and CDR2 FQNEAQ (reference sequence). CDR3 region: CASSLESGYEQYF. CDR3 sequence (DNA): TGTGCCAGCAGCTTAGAGTCGGGCTACGAGCAGTACTTC. The full variable domain, completed using reference TRBV7-9 and TRBJ2-7, is DTGVSQNPRHKITKRGQNVTFRCDPISEHNRLYWYRQTLGQGPEFLTYFQNEAQLEKSRLLSDRFSAERPKGSFSTLEIQRTEQGDSAMYLCASSLESGYEQYFGPGTRLTVT.

This clonotype was seen repeatedly, ten times or more. The chain employs TRBV29-1 and TRBJ2-7; 8 nucleotides line up with TRBD2. Unmatched junction bases numbered 10, after V lost 7 bases and J lost 5 bases. The CDR3 loop spans 13 amino acids. The germline gives CDR1 SQVTM, CDR2 ANQGSEA. The CDR3 region is CSALSGIRDEQYF. As DNA, the CDR3 is TGCAGCGCTCTTAGCGGGATAAGGGACGAGCAGTACTTC.

This clonotype appeared many times. J is TRBJ1-6 and V is TRBV6-5; unclear D gene. Looked up from germline, CDR1 is MNHEY and CDR2 is SVGAGI. V lost 6 bases, J lost 2 bases, and 8 bases lay in between. The CDR3 extends over 14 amino acids. CDR3 amino acids: CASRTGTYNSPLHF. For the CDR3, the DNA is TGTGCCAGCAGAACGGGAACCTATAATTCACCCCTCCACTTT.

This clonotype came up a few times. V usage is TRBV12-3 or TRBV12-4 and J usage is TRBJ1-2; the D gene is possibly TRBD1 (6 bases). Trimming stripped 8 bases from V and 4 bases from J, with 17 bases between. The CDR3 totals 14 residues. The CDR3 nucleotides read TGTGCCAGCCTACAGGGAGAAGCCTCCTATGGCTACACCTTC. Its translation is CASLQGEASYGYTF.

The rearrangement joins TRBV12-3 or TRBV12-4 to TRBJ2-7, with a weak D call TRBD1 (6 bases). V lost 3 bases to trimming and J lost 0 bases, with 24 bases between them. This CDR3 has 19 amino acids. CDR3 sequence: CASSFGPAYRALSSYEQYF. CDR3 DNA: TGTGCCAGCAGTTTTGGGCCCGCTTACAGGGCTCTGAGCTCCTACGAGCAGTACTTC.

The CDR3 sequence: CASSPGQGRVQETQYF. The CDR3 region has the DNA TGTGCCAGCAGCCCGGGACAGGGTAGAGTCCAAGAGACCCAGTACTTC. The V and J genes are TRBV7-6 and TRBJ2-5; 9 bases line up with TRBD1. J was trimmed by 1 base and V by 5 bases; bases with no gene match: 8. The CDR3 totals 16 residues. Germline CDR1 is SGHVS and CDR2 is FNYEAQ.

The chain uses TRBV6-1 and TRBJ2-7; 7 nucleotides line up with TRBD1. The CDR3 has 14 amino acids. From germline, CDR1 is MNHNS and CDR2 SASEGT. The junction had 8 bases not matched to a gene; V was cut back by 6 bases and J by 3 bases. DNA for the CDR3: TGTGCCAGCAGGCCGGGACAGTATTACTACGAGCAGTACTTC. Its protein product is CASRPGQYYYEQYF.

The chain carries TRBV5-1 and TRBJ2-3; weak D call: TRBD1 (6 bases). Germline-derived CDR1 and CDR2 are SGHRS and YFSETQ. V was pared by 3 bases and J by 2 bases, with 10 bases between. The CDR3 totals 14 residues. The CDR3 protein is CASSSRGDTDTQYF. The CDR3 DNA follows: TGCGCCAGCAGCTCCAGGGGAGACACAGATACGCAGTATTTT.

This clonotype was observed at least ten times. The gene calls are TRBV29-1 and TRBJ1-2; D might be TRBD1 (5 bases). The germline V gene has CDR1 SQVTM and CDR2 ANQGSEA. The CDR3 contains 11 residues. The ends were cut back, 4 bases at V and 7 bases at J, with 10 bases in the middle. The CDR3 bases are TGCAGCGTTGTGGGGGACGGTGGCTACACCTTC. The encoded protein is CSVVGDGGYTF.

This chain links TRBV7-2 with TRBJ2-5; D unclear. The V end was cut by 2 bases, the J end by 4 bases, with 11 bases between. Germline assignment: CDR1 SGHTA and CDR2 FQGNSA. CDR3 length: 14 residues. CDR3 DNA sequence: TGTGCCAGCAGCTTATGGCGCGCCGCAGAGACCCAGTACTTC. Protein: CASSLWRAAETQYF.

There are a few counts of this clonotype. J is TRBJ2-7 and V is TRBV6-5, with a weak D call TRBD2 (5 bases). The CDR3 contains 16 residues. V lost 0 bases to trimming and J lost 1 base, with 13 bases between them. CDR1 is MNHEY, CDR2 SVGAGI, per germline. This CDR3 reads CASSYSTSSGSYEQYF. CDR3 DNA: TGTGCCAGCAGTTACTCGACATCGAGCGGTTCCTACGAGCAGTACTTC.

This clonotype was seen more than once but under ten times. The J gene is TRBJ2-7, the V gene TRBV10-3; 8 bases agree with TRBD2. The junction had 4 bases not matched to a gene; V was cut back by 4 bases and J by 5 bases. Per the germline V gene, CDR1 is ENHRY and CDR2 is SYGVKD. The CDR3 runs 13 residues. CDR3 protein: CAISGGREDEQYF. The CDR3 nucleotides are TGTGCCATCAGTGGCGGGCGGGAGGACGAGCAGTACTTC.

The V call is TRBV6-5, the J call TRBJ1-1, with unresolved D. Germline V lookup: CDR1 MNHEY, CDR2 SVGAGI. V was clipped by 7 bases and J by 10 bases, with 22 bases between them. This CDR3 spans 14 amino acids. The CDR3 DNA sequence: TGTGCCAGCATTTTCGGCACATGGATAAGCGGAGCTTTCTTT. This sequence encodes CASIFGTWISGAFF.

This rearrangement joins TRBV3-1 to TRBJ1-3; no clear D. This CDR3 is 15 amino acids long. Germline V gives CDR1 LGHDT, CDR2 YNNKEL (reference sequence). V lost 4 bases to trimming and J lost 4 bases, with 14 bases between them. The CDR3 DNA follows: TGTGCCAGCAGCCGTACCCCAATACCCGGAAACACCATATATTTT. This encodes CASSRTPIPGNTIYF.

J is TRBJ2-7 and V is TRBV6-1; 7 bases align to TRBD1. Trimming cost V 4 bases and J 0 bases; bases outside gene matches: 6. This CDR3 contains 15 residues. Looked up from germline, CDR1 is MNHNS and CDR2 is SASEGT. The CDR3 sequence is CASSAAGTVSYEQYF. CDR3 DNA sequence: TGTGCCAGCAGTGCCGCCGGGACAGTCTCCTACGAGCAGTACTTC.

The rearrangement uses TRBV5-1 and TRBJ2-7, with D tentatively TRBD1 (5 bases). CDR1 is SGHRS, CDR2 YFSETQ, per germline. The CDR3 sequence is 14 residues long. V dropped 0 bases and J dropped 6 bases, with 13 bases sitting between them. The CDR3 spells CASSLALGPAEQYF. The CDR3 DNA is TGCGCCAGCAGCTTGGCCTTGGGGCCAGCCGAGCAGTACTTC. The full variable domain, completed using reference TRBV5-1 and TRBJ2-7, is KAGVTQTPRYLIKTRGQQVTLSCSPISGHRSVSWYQQTPGQGLQFLFEYFSETQRNKGNFPGRFSGRQFSNSRSEMNVSTLELGDSALYLCASSLALGPAEQYFGPGTRLTVT.

CDR3 DNA: TGCGCCAGCAGCTCCCTCTCGCGGGGGAACACCGGGGAGCTGTTTTTT. It is translated as CASSSLSRGNTGELFF. The genes are TRBV5-1 and TRBJ2-2, with D possibly matching TRBD2 (6 bases). Germline-derived CDR1 and CDR2 are SGHRS and YFSETQ. The ends were cut back, 3 bases at V and 1 base at J, with 13 bases in the middle. The CDR3 runs 16 residues.

This chain joins TRBV13 and TRBJ1-4; D gene uncertain. The V and J ends lost 5 bases and 8 bases respectively, with 12 bases between them. Germline V gene sequence: CDR1 PRHDT, CDR2 FYEKMQ (reference sequence). This CDR3 has 13 residues. The CDR3 sequence is CASSRIGREKLFF. CDR3 in DNA: TGTGCCAGCAGCCGCATAGGTCGAGAAAAACTGTTTTTT.

A few counts support this clonotype. This chain joins TRBV5-6 and TRBJ2-1; TRBD1 matches 7 bases. The CDR3 runs to 17 residues. From germline, CDR1 is SGHDT and CDR2 YYEEEE. With 4 bases clipped from V and 7 bases from J, the junction kept 17 bases outside the gene matches. In DNA, the CDR3 is TGTGCCAGCAGCGGCCTGATCCGGACAGGTCTGGGTAATGAGCAGTTCTTC. Translated: CASSGLIRTGLGNEQFF.